Listed below are T cell receptor beta chains from one sample, sequenced in a study of monozygotic twins with inflammatory bowel disease. TCRdb re-analyzed the 5' RACE reads; it lists each CDR3 protein once, without DNA. The sample's table shows under 350,000 distinct CDR3 sequences. The specimen was blood. Every receptor here comes from a human donor with ulcerative colitis or Crohn's disease, or a healthy co-twin of an affected twin (not recorded which). Both conserved end residues are part of each CDR3.

>TRBJ2-7|TRBV7-6
CASSKDRGHEQYF
>TRBJ1-5|TRBV12-3/TRBV12-4
CASSRHDNQPQHF
>TRBJ2-1|TRBV5-4
CASSADWIGYEQFF
>TRBJ2-1|TRBV20-1
CSARDLWTADHEQFF
>TRBJ2-6|TRBV7-8
CASSVTGYSGANVLTF
>TRBJ2-4|TRBV28
CAQTFGRQGLAKNIQYF
>TRBJ2-7|TRBV28
CASSQPSGGTYEQYF
>TRBJ2-1|TRBV5-8
CASSWMGQGRNEQFF
>TRBJ2-3|TRBV7-2
CASSLPASGTDTQYF
>TRBJ1-2|TRBV12-3/TRBV12-4
CASRRGGSYGYTF
>TRBJ1-6|TRBV27
CASRLDTATAPLHF
>TRBJ2-5|TRBV12-3/TRBV12-4
CASSLDWDNQETQYF
>TRBJ1-1|TRBV12-3/TRBV12-4
CASSLWGPRSLTEAFF
>TRBJ2-5|TRBV27
CASSGLAAQETQYF
>TRBJ2-7|TRBV7-9
CASSFDFERVRYF
>TRBJ1-6|TRBV12-3/TRBV12-4
CASSLPGRSPLHF
>TRBJ2-7|TRBV15
CATSPQSASSLGEQYF
>TRBJ2-3|TRBV7-2
CASSFTTIQEQYF
>TRBJ2-5|TRBV15
CATSRTLAPQETQYF
>TRBJ1-5|TRBV5-6
CASSSGTGGNQPQHF
>TRBJ2-2|TRBV10-2
CASSFTRDRAQNTGELFF
>TRBJ1-2|TRBV6-2/TRBV6-3
CASRGYNEGGYTF
>TRBJ2-1|TRBV4-2
CASSEGPLSYNEQFF
>TRBJ2-3|TRBV4-3
CASSPGAGVRDTQYF
>TRBJ1-4|TRBV7-8
CASSLSDRVVEKLFF
>TRBJ2-3|TRBV12-3/TRBV12-4
CASTDVRGGTDTQYF
>TRBJ2-6|TRBV7-7
CAVPWVGASGANVLTF
>TRBJ2-3|TRBV20-1
CSARDVVLNGATDTQYF
>TRBJ1-1|TRBV7-6
CASSPIGMNTEAFF
>TRBJ2-6|TRBV3-1
CASSQLDRGPGANVLTF
>TRBJ2-1|TRBV5-1
CASSWDSNNEQFF
>TRBJ1-3|TRBV27
CASSLSYREGNTIYF
>TRBJ1-5|TRBV19
CASSLQGGGGQPQHF
>TRBJ1-4|TRBV2
CASSRPSSNEKLFF
>TRBJ2-3|TRBV11-2
CASSGQGVRTDTQYF
>TRBJ1-5|TRBV27
CASRRKAGETYDQPQHF
>TRBJ2-1|TRBV20-1
CSAIFLGGSSYNEQFF
>TRBJ2-6|TRBV14
CASSKRTVSGANVLTF
>TRBJ2-2|TRBV5-1
CASSFTGALNTGELFF
>TRBJ1-5|TRBV20-1
CSARVQGGGNQPQHF
>TRBJ2-1|TRBV7-2
CASNADRATNEQFF
>TRBJ2-3|TRBV29-1
CSVLGGGLFTDTQYF
>TRBJ2-4|TRBV5-1
CASSQSPTGTANIQYF
>TRBJ2-3|TRBV7-2
CASSLGYNTDTQYF
>TRBJ2-7|TRBV14
CASSQFFTGGYEQYF
>TRBJ2-2|TRBV6-2/TRBV6-3
CASIARDANTGELFF
>TRBJ2-1|TRBV12-3/TRBV12-4
CASSKGTSGGPAYNEQFF
>TRBJ1-1|TRBV20-1
CSARIPNRGQTEAFF
>TRBJ2-5|TRBV9
CASSARGRGQEKDF
>TRBJ1-1|TRBV19
CASRSSTEAFF
>TRBJ2-7|TRBV6-2/TRBV6-3
CASSSNKLAGDGEQYF
>TRBJ2-5|TRBV7-9
CASRQTGGETQYF
>TRBJ2-7|TRBV5-4
CASSTPQGTYEQYF
>TRBJ2-7|TRBV5-1
CASSLSWGGRSYEQYF
>TRBJ2-1|TRBV12-3/TRBV12-4
CASSQELGAYNEQFF